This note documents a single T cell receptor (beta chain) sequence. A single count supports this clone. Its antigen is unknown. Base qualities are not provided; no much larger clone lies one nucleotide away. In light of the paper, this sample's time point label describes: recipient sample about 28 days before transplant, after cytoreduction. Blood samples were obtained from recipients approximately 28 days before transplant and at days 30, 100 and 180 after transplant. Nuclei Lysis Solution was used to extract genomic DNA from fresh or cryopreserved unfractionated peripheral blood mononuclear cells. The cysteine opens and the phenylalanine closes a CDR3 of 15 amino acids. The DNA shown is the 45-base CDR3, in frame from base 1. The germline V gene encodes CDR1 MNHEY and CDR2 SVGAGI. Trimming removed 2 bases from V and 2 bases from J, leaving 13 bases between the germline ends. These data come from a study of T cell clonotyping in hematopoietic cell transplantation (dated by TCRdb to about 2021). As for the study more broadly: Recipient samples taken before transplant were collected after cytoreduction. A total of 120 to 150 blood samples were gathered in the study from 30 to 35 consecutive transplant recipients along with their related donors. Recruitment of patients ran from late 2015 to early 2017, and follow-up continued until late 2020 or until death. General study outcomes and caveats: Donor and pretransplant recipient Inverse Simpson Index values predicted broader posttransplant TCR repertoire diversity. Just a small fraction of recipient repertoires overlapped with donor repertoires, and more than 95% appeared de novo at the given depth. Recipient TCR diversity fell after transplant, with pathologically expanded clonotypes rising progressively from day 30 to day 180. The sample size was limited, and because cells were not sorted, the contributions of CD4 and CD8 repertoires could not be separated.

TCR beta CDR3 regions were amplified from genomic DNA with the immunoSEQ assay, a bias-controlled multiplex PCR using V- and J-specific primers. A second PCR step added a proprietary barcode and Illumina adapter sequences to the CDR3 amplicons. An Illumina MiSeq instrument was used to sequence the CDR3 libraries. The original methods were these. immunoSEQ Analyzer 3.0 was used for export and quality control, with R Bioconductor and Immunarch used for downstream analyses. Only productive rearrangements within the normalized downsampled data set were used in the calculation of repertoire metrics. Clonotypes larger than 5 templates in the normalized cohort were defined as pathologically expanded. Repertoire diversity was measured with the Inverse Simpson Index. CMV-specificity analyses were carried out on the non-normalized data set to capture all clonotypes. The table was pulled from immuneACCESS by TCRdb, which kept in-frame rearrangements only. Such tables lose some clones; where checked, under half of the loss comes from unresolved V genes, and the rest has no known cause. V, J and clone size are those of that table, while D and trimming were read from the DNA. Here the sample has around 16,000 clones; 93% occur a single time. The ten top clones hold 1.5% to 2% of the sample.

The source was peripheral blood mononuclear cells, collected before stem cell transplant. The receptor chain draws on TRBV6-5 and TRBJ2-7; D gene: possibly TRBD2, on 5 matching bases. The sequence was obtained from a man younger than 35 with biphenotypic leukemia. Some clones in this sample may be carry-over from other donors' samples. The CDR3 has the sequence CASSYREEDPYEQYF. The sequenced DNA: TGTGCCAGCAGTTACCGTGAGGAGGACCCCTACGAGCAGTACTTC.